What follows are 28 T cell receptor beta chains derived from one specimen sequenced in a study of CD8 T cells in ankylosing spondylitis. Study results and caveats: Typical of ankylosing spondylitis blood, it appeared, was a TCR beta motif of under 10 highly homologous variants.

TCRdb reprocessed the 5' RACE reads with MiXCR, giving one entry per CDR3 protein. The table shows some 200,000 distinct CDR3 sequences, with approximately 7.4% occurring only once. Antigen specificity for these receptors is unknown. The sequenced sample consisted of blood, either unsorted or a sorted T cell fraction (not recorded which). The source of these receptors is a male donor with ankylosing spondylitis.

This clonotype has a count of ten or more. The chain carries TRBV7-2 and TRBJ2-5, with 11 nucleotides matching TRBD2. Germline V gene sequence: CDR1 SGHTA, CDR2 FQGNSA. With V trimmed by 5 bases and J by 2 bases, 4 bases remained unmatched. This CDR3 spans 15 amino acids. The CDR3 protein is CASSRWTSGQETQYF. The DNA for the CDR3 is TGTGCCAGCAGCCGCTGGACTAGCGGGCAAGAGACCCAGTACTTC.

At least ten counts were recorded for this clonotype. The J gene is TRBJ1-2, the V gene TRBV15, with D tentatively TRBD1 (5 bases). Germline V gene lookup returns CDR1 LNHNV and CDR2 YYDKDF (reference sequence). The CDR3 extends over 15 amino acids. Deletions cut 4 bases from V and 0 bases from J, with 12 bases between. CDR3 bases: TGTGCCACCAGCATCCTCCGGGGGACTAACTATGGCTACACCTTC. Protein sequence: CATSILRGTNYGYTF.

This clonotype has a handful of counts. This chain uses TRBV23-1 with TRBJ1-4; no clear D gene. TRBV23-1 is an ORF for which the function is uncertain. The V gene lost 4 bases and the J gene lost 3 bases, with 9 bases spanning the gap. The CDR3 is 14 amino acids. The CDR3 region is CASSLVSANEKLFF. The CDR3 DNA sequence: TGCGCCAGCAGTCTGGTTTCAGCTAATGAAAAACTGTTTTTT.

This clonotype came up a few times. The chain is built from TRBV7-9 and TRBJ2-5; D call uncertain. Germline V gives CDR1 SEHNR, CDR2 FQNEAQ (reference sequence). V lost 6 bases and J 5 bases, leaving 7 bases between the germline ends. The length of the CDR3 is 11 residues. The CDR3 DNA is TGTGCCAGCAGGCCACGGGAGACCCAGTACTTC. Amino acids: CASRPRETQYF.

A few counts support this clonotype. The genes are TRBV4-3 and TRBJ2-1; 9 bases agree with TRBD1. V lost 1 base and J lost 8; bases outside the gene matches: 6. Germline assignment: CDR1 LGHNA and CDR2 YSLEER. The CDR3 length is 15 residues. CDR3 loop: CASSQGTGASDEQFF. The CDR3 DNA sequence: TGCGCCAGCAGCCAAGGGACAGGGGCCAGCGATGAGCAGTTCTTC.

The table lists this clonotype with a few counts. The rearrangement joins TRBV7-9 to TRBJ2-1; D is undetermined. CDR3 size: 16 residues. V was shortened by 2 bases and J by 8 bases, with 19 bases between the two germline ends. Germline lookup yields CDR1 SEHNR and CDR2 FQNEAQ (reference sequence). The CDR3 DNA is TGTGCCAGCAGCTTATTTCCCATGACACTTGCGGATGAGCAGTTCTTC. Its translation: CASSLFPMTLADEQFF.

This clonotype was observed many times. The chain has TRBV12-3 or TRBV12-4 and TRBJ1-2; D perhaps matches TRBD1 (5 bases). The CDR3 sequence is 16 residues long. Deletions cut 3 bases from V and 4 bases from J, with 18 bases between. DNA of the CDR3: TGTGCCAGCAGTTTCGGGGGTCCTCTTCCCCTCTATGGCTACACCTTC. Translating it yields CASSFGGPLPLYGYTF.

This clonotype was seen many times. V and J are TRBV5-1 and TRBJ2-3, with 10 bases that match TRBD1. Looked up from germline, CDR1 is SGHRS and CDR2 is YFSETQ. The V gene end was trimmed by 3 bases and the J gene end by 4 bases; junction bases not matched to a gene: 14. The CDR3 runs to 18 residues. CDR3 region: CASSSPDGDRGRSDTQYF. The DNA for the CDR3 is TGCGCCAGCAGCTCGCCGGACGGGGACAGGGGAAGGTCAGATACGCAGTATTTT.

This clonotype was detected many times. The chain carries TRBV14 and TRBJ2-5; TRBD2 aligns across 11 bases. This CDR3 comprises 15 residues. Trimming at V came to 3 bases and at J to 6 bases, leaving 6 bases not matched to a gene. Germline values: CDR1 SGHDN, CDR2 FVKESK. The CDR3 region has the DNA TGTGCCAGCAGCCAGGAAACTAGCGGGAGAAAGACCCAGTACTTC. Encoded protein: CASSQETSGRKTQYF.

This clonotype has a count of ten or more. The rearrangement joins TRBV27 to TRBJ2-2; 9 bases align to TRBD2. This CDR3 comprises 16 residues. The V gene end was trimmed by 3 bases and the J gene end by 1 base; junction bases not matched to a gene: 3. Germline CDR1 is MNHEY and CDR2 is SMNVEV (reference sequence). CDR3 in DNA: TGTGCCAGCAGTTTTTTAGCGGGGGAGAACACCGGGGAGCTGTTTTTT. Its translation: CASSFLAGENTGELFF.

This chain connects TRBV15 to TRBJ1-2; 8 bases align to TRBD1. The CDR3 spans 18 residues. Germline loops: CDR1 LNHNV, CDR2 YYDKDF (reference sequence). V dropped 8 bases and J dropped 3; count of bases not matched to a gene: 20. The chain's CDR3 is CATCFLKRTGQTYYGYTF. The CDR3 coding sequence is TGTGCCACCTGCTTCCTTAAACGGACAGGGCAGACGTACTATGGCTACACCTTC.

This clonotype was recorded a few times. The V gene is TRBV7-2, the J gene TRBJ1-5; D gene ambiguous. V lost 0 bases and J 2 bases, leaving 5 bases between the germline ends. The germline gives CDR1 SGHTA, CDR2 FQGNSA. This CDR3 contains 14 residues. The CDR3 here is CASSLAVGNQPQHF. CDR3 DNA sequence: TGTGCCAGCAGCTTAGCAGTAGGCAATCAGCCCCAGCATTTT.

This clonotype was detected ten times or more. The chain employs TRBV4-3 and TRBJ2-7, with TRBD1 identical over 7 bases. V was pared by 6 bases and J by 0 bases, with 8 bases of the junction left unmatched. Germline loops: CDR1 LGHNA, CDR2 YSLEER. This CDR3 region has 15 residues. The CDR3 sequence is CASSRGGGSSYEQYF. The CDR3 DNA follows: TGCGCCAGCAGTAGAGGGGGCGGAAGCTCCTACGAGCAGTACTTC.

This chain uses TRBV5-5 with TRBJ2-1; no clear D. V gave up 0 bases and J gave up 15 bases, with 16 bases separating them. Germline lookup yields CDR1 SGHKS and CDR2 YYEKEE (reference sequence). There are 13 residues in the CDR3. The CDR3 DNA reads TGTGCCAGCAGCTTGGATCTGCCCCTCAGACGGTTCTTC. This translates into CASSLDLPLRRFF. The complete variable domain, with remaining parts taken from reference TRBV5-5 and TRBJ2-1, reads DAGVTQSPTHLIKTRGQQVTLRCSPISGHKSVSWYQQVLGQGPQFIFQYYEKEERGRGNFPDRFSARQFPNYSSELNVNALLLGDSALYLCASSLDLPLRRFFGPGTRLTVL.

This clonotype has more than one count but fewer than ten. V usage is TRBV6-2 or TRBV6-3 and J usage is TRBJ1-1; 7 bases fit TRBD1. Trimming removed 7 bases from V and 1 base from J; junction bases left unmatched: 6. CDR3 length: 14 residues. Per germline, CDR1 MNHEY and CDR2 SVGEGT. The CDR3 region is CASNKDRPNTEAFF. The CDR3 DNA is TGTGCCAGCAACAAGGACAGGCCGAACACTGAAGCTTTCTTT.

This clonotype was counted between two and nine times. Here the CDR3 DNA reads TGTGCCAGCAGCTCCCCGGCCATTTTAGGAGAGACCCAGTACTTC. It specifies CASSSPAILGETQYF. The J gene is TRBJ2-5, the V gene TRBV7-8, with no clear D. Germline V gene lookup returns CDR1 SGHVS and CDR2 FQNEAQ. The CDR3 consists of 15 residues. V was cut by 4 bases and J by 4 bases, with 16 bases left in between.

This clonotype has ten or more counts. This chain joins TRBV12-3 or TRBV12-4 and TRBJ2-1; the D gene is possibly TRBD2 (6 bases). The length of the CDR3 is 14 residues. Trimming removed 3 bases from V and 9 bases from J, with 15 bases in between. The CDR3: CASSLAGSGSEQFF. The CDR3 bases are TGTGCCAGCAGTTTGGCGGGGTCGGGAAGTGAGCAGTTCTTC.

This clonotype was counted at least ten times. CDR3 protein: CSVEGLSGGIHEQYF. The CDR3 DNA reads as TGCAGCGTTGAAGGTCTTAGCGGGGGGATCCACGAGCAGTACTTC. This rearrangement joins TRBV29-1 to TRBJ2-7; 10 bases match TRBD2. The V segment lost 1 base and the J segment 5 bases; nucleotides outside the gene matches: 8. This CDR3 has 15 amino acids. The germline V gene has CDR1 SQVTM and CDR2 ANQGSEA.

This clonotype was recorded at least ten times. The CDR3: CASSLARGTTDTQYF. The CDR3 coding sequence is TGTGCCAGCAGCTTAGCGCGGGGGACCACAGATACGCAGTATTTT. This chain connects TRBV7-2 to TRBJ2-3; TRBD2 matches at 7 bases. Germline CDR1 is SGHTA and CDR2 is FQGNSA. The V segment lost 0 bases and the J segment 2 bases; nucleotides outside the gene matches: 2. This CDR3 comprises 15 residues.

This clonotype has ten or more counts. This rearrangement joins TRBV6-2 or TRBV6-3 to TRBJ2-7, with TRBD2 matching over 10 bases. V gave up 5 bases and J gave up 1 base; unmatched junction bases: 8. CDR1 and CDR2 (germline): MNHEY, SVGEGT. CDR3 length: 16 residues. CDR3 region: CASSPGLAEKSYEQYF. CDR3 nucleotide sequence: TGTGCCAGCAGTCCTGGACTAGCGGAAAAATCCTACGAGCAGTACTTC.

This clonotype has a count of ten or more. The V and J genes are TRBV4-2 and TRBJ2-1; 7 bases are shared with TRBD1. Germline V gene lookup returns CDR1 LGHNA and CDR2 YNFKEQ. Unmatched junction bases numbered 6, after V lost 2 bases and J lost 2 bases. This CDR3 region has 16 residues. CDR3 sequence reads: CASSQTTGTAYNEQFF. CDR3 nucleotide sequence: TGTGCCAGCAGCCAAACGACAGGGACGGCCTACAATGAGCAGTTCTTC.

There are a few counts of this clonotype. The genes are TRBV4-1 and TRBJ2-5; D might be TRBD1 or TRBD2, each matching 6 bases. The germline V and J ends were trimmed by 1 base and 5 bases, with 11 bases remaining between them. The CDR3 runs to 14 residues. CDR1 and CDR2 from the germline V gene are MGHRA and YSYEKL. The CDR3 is CASSQGWGAETQYF. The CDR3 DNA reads TGCGCCAGCAGCCAAGGGTGGGGGGCGGAGACCCAGTACTTC.

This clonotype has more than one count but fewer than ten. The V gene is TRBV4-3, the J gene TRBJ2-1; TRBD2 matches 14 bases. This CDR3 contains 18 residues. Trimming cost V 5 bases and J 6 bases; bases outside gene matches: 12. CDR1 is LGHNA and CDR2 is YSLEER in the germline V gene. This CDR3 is CASSSRGTSGSLSNEQFF. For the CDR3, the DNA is TGCGCCAGCAGCTCCAGAGGGACTAGCGGGAGTTTAAGCAATGAGCAGTTCTTC.

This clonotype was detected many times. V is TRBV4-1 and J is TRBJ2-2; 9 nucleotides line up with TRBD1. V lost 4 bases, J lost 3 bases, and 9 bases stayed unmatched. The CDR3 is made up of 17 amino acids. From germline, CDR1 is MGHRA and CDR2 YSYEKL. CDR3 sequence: CASSLPPRDRDTGELFF. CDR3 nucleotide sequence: TGCGCCAGCAGCCTCCCCCCGCGGGACAGGGACACCGGGGAGCTGTTTTTT.

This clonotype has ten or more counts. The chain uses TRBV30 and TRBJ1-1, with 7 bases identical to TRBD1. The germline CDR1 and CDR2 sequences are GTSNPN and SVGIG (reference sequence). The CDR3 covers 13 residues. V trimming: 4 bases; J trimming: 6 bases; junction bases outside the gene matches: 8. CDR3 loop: CAWKTQGIAEAFF. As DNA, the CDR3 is TGTGCCTGGAAGACACAGGGGATCGCTGAAGCTTTCTTT.

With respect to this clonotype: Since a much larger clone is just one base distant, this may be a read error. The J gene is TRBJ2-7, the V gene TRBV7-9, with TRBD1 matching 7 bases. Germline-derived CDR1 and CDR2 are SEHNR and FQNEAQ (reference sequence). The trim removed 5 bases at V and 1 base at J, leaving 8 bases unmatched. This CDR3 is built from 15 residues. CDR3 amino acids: CASSAQGDGSYEQYF. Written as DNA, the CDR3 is TGTGCCAGCAGCGCTCAGGGGGACGGGTCCTACGAGCAGTACTTC. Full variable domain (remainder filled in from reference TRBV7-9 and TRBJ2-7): DTGVSQNPRHKITKRGQNVTFRCDPISEHNRLYWYRQTLGQGPEFLTYFQNEAQLEKSRLLSDRFSAERPKGSFSTLEIQRTEQGDSAMYLCASSAQGDGSYEQYFGPGTRLTVT.

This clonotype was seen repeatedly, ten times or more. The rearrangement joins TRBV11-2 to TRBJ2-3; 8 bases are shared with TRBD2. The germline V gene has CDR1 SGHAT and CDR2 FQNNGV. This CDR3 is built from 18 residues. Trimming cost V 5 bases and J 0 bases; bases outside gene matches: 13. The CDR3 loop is CASSPNTSGRFSTDTQYF. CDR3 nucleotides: TGTGCCAGCAGCCCCAACACTAGCGGACGCTTTAGCACAGATACGCAGTATTTT.

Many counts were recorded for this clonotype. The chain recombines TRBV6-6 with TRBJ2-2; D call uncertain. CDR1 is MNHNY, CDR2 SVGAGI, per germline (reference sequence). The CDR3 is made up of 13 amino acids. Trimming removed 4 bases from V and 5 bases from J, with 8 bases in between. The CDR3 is CASSSFATGELFF. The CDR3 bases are TGTGCCAGCAGTTCCTTCGCAACCGGGGAGCTGTTTTTT.